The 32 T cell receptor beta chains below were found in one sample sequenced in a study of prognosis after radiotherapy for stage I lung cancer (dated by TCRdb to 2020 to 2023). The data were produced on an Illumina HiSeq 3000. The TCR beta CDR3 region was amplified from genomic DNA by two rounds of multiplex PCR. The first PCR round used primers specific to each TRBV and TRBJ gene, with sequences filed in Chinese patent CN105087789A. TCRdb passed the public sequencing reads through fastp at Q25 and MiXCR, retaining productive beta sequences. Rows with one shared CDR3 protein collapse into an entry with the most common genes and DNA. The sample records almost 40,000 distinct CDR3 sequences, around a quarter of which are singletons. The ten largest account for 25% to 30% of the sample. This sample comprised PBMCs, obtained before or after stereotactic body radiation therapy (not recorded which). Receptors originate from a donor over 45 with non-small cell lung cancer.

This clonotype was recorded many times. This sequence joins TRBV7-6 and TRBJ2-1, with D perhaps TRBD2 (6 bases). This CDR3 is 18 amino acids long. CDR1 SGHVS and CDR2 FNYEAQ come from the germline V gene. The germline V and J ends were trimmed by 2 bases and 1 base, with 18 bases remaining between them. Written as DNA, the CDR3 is TGTGCCAGCAGCTTATCTGTGGGGAACGGGGGTTCCTACAATGAGCAGTTCTTC. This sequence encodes CASSLSVGNGGSYNEQFF.

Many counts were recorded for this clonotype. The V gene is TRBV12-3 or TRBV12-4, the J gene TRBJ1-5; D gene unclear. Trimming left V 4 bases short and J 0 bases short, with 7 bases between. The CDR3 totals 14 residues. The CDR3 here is CASSSGYSNQPQHF. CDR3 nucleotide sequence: TGTGCCAGCAGTTCGGGATATAGCAATCAGCCCCAGCATTTT.

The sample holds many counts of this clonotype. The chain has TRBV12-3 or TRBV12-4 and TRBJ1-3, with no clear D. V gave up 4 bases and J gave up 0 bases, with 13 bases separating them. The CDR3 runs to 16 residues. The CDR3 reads CASSSSDGTSGNTIYF. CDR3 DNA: TGTGCCAGCAGTTCCAGCGACGGAACCTCTGGAAACACCATATATTTT.

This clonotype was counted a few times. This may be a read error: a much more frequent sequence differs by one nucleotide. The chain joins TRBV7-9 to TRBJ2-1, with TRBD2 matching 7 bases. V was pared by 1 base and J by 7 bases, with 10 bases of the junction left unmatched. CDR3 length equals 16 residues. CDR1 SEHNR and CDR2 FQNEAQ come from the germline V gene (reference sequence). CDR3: CASSLVTSRRVNEQFF. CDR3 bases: TGTGCCAGCAGCTTAGTGACTAGCAGGAGAGTAAATGAGCAGTTCTTC.

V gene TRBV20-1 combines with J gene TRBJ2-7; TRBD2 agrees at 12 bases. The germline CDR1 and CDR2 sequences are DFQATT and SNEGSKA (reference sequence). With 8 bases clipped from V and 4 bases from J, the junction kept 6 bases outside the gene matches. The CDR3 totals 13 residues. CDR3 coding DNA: TGCAGTACGAGGCTAGCGGGAGGGTACGAGCAGTACTTC. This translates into CSTRLAGGYEQYF.

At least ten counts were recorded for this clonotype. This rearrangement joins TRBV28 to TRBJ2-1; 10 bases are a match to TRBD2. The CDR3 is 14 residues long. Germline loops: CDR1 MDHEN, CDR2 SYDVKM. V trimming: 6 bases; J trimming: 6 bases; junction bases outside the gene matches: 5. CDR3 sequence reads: CASRLAGGPNEQFF. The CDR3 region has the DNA TGTGCCAGCAGGTTAGCGGGGGGTCCCAATGAGCAGTTCTTC.

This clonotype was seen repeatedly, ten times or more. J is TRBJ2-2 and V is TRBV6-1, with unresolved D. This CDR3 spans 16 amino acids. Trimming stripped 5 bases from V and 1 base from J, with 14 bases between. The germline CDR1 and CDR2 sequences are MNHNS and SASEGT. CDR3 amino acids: CASSPLRGENTGELFF. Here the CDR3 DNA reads TGTGCCAGCAGTCCCCTTAGAGGAGAGAACACCGGGGAGCTGTTTTTT.

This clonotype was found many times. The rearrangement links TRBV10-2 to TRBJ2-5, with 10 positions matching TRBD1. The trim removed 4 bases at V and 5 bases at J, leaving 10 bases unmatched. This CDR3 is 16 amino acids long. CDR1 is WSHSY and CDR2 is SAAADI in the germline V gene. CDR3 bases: TGCGCCAGCAGTGGATCGACAGGGGGCGCGGGGGAGACCCAGTACTTC. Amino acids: CASSGSTGGAGETQYF.

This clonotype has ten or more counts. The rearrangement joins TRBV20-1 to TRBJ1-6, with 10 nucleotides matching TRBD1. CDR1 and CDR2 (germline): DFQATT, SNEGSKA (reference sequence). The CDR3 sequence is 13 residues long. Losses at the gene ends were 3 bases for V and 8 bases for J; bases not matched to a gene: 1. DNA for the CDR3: TGCAGTGCTAGGGGGACAGGGGATTCACCCCTCCACTTT. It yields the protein CSARGTGDSPLHF.

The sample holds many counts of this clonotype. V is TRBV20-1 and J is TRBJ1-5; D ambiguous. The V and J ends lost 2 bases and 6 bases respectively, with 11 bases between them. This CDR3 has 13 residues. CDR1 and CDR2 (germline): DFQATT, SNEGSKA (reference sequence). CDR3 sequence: CSARNSAAQPQHF. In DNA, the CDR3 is TGCAGTGCTAGAAATTCGGCAGCTCAGCCCCAGCATTTT.

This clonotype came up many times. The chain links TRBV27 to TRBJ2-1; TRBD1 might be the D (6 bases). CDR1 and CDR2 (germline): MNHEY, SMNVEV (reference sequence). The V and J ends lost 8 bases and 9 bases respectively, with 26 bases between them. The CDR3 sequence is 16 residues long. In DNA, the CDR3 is TGTGCCAGCTGCCCATTCGGGATGGGGGCCCATGGTGAGCAGTTCTTC. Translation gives CASCPFGMGAHGEQFF.

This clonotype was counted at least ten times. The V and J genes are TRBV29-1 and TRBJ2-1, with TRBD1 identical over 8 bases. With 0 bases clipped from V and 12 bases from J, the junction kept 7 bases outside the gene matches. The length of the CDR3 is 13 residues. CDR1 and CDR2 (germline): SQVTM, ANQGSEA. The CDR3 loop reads CSVEDNRGAMQFF. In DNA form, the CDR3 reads TGCAGCGTTGAAGATAACAGGGGGGCAATGCAGTTCTTC.

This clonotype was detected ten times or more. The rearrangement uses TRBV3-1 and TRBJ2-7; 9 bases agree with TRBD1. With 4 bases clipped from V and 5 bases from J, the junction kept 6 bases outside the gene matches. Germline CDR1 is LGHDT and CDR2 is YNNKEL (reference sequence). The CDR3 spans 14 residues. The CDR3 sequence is CASSRWTGEHEQYF. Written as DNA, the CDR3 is TGTGCCAGCAGCCGATGGACAGGGGAACACGAGCAGTACTTC.

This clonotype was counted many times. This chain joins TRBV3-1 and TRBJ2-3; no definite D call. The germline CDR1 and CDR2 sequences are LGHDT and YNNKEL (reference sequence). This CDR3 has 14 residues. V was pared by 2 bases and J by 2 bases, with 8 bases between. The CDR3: CASSQRQLTDTQYF. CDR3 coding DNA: TGTGCCAGCAGCCAAAGGCAGCTCACAGATACGCAGTATTTT.

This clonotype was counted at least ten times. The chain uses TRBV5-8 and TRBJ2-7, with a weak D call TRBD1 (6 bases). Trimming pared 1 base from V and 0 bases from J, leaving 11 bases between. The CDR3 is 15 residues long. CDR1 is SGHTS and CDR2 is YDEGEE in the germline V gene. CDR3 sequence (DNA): TGTGCCAGCAGCTTGATTGGACAGAGCTCCTACGAGCAGTACTTC. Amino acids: CASSLIGQSSYEQYF. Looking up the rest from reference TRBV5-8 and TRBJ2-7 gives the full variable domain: EAGVTQSPTHLIKTRGQQATLRCSPISGHTSVYWYQQALGLGLQFLLWYDEGEERNRGNFPPRFSGRQFPNYSSELNVNALELEDSALYLCASSLIGQSSYEQYFGPGTRLTVT.

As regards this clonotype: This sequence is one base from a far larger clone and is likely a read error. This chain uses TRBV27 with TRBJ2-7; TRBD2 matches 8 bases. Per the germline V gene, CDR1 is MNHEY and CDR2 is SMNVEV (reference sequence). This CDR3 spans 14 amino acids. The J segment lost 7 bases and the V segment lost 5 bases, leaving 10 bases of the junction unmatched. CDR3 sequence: CASSSGSSYNEQYF. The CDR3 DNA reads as TGTGCCAGCAGTAGCGGGAGCTCCTACAATGAGCAGTACTTC.

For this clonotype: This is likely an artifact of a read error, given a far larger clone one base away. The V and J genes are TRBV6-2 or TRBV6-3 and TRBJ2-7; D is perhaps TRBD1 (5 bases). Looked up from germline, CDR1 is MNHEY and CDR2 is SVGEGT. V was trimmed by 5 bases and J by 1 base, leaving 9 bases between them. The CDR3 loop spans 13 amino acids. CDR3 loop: CASSEKGSYEQYF. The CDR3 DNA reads TGTGCCAGCAGTGAGAAGGGGTCCTACGAGCAGTACTTC.

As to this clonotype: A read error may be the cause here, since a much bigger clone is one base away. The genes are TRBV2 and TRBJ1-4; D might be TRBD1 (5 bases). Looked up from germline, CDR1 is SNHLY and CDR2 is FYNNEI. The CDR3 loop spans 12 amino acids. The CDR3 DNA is TGTGCCGGCAGTGCAGGGCCCGAAAAACTGTTTTTT. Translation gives CAGSAGPEKLFF. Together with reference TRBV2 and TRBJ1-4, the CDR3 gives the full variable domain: EPEVTQTPSHQVTQMGQEVILRCVPISNHLYFYWYRQILGQKVEFLVSFYNNEISEKSEIFDDQFSVERPDGSNFTLKIRSTKLEDSAMYFCAGSAGPEKLFFGSGTQLSVL.

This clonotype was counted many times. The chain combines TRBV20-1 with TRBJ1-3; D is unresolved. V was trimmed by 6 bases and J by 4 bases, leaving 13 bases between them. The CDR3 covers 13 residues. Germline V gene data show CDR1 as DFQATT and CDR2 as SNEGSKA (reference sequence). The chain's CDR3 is CSARSDAGNTIYF. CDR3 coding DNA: TGCAGTGCGAGATCCGACGCGGGAAACACCATATATTTT.

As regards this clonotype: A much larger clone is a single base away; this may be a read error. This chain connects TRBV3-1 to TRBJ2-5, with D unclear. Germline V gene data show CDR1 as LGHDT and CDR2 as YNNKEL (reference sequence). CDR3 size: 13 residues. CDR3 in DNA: TGTGCCAGCAGCCAAGGGTCTCCCACTGAGCAGCTCTTC. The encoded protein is CASSQGSPTEQLF.

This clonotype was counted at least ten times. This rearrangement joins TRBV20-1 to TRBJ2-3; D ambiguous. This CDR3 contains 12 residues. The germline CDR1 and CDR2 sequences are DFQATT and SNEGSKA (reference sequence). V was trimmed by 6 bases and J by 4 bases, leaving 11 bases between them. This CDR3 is CSAPLPSDTQYF. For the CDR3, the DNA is TGCAGTGCCCCCCTCCCCTCAGATACGCAGTATTTT.

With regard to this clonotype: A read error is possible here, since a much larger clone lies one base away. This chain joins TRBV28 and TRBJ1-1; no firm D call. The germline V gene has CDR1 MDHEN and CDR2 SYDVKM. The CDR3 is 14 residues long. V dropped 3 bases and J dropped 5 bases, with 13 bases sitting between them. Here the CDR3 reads CASSFYGSRTEAFF. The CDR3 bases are TGTGCCAGCAGTTTTTATGGGAGTCGGACTGAAGCTTTCTTT. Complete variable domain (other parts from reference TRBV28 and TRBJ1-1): DVKVTQSSRYLVKRTGEKVFLECVQDMDHENMFWYRQDPGLGLRLIYFSYDVKMKEKGDIPEGYSVSREKKERFSLILESASTNQTSMYLCASSFYGSRTEAFFGQGTRLTVV.

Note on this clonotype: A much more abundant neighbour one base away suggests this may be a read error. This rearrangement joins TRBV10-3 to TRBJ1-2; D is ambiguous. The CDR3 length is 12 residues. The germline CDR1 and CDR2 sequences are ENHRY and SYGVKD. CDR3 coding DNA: TGTGTCATCTCGGATGGGGTCTATGGCTACACCTTC. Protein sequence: CVISDGVYGYTF.

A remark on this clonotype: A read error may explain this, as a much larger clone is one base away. This CDR3 is CTIGAGIYEQYF. CDR3 nucleotide sequence: TGTACCATCGGGGCAGGTATCTACGAGCAGTACTTC. The V and J genes are TRBV10-3 and TRBJ2-7, with D perhaps TRBD1 or TRBD2 (5 bases each). The CDR3 covers 12 residues. Germline CDR1 and CDR2: ENHRY and SYGVKD.

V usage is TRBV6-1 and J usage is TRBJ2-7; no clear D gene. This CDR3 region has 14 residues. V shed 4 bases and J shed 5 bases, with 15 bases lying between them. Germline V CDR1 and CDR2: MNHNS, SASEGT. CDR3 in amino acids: CASSVVTRSDEQYF. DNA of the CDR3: TGTGCCAGCAGTGTTGTGACACGGTCGGACGAGCAGTACTTC.

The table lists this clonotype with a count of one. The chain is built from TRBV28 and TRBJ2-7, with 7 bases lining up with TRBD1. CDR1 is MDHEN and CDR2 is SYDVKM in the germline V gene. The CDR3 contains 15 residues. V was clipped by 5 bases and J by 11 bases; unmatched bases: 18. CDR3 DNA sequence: TGTGCCAGCAGTAAACTAAGACAGGGCGTGGGGGAGAAGTACTTC. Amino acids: CASSKLRQGVGEKYF.

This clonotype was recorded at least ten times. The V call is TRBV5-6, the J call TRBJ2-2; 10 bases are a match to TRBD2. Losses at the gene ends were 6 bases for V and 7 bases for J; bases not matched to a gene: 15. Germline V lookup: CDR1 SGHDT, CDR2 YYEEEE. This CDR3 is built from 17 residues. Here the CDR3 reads CASNQTLAGGVNGELFF. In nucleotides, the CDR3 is TGTGCCAGCAACCAAACCTTAGCGGGGGGAGTTAACGGGGAGCTGTTTTTT.

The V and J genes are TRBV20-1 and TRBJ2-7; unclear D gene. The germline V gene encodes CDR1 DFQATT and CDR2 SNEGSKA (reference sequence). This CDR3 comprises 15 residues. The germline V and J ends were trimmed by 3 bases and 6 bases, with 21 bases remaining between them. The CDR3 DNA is TGCAGTGCTAGCAATAGTGGTAGCCAAATCTTCGAGCAGTACTTC. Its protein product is CSASNSGSQIFEQYF.

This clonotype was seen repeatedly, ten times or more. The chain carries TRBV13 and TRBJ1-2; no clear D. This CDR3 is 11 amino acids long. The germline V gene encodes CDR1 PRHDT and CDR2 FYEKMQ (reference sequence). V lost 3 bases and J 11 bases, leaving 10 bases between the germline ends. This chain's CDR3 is CASSLSRTYTF. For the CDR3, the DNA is TGTGCCAGCAGCTTGAGCCGAACTTACACCTTC.

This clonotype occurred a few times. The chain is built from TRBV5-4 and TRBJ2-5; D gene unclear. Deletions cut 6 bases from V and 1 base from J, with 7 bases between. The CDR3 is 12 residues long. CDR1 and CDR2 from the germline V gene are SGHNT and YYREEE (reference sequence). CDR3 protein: CASIHSQETQYF. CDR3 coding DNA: TGTGCCAGCATCCACAGCCAAGAGACCCAGTACTTC.

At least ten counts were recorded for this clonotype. The DNA for the CDR3 is TGTGCCATCAGTGACCGGACAGGGCCAGGCTATGGCTACACCTTC. Protein: CAISDRTGPGYGYTF. V is TRBV10-3 and J is TRBJ1-2, with TRBD1 matching over 8 bases. Germline-derived CDR1 and CDR2 are ENHRY and SYGVKD. The CDR3 totals 15 residues. V dropped 3 bases and J dropped 4; count of bases not matched to a gene: 7.

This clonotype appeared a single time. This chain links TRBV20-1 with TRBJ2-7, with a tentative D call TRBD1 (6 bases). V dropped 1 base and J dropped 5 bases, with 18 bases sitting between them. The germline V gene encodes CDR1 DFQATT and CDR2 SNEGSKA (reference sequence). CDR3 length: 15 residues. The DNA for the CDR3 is TGCAGTGCTAGAGGTAGCGTGAGGGGGTCCCACGAGCAGTACTTC. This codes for CSARGSVRGSHEQYF.